This T cell receptor (beta chain) was identified during a study of cytomegalovirus exposure and HLA in healthy donors. The PCR employed 60 Vbeta primers together with 13 Jbeta primers. The method was immunoSEQ multiplex PCR; TCRdb's version includes in-frame clones alone and lacks a portion of them. This table has roughly 150,000 clones, about 81% appearing once. The V gene's germline CDR1 is MDHEN and CDR2 SYDVKM. The length of the CDR3 is 12 residues. V was pared by 7 bases and J by 7 bases, with 11 bases between. Whole-study results and caveats: Most TCR sequences proved rare, with some public TCRs found in many donors. The study designated 150 or so TCR beta chains cytomegalovirus-associated. HLA allele associations emerged for about 16,000 TCR beta sequences in a later analysis, at 0.05 false discovery rate. Some V segments, including TRBV6-2 and TRBV6-3, were excluded as indistinguishable.

This clone was seen just once. Its antigen is currently unknown. The source material was PBMCs. The chain recombines TRBV28 with TRBJ1-5; D is undetermined. This receptor was identified in a woman younger than 30 in good health and CMV-seronegative. CDR3 DNA: TGTGCCAGCACGGCAGGAATCCAGCCCCAGCATTTT. Amino acids: CASTAGIQPQHF. Complete variable domain (other parts from reference TRBV28 and TRBJ1-5): DVKVTQSSRYLVKRTGEKVFLECVQDMDHENMFWYRQDPGLGLRLIYFSYDVKMKEKGDIPEGYSVSREKKERFSLILESASTNQTSMYLCASTAGIQPQHFGDGTRLSIL.